The 2 T cell receptor beta chains below all came from one sample that was sequenced in a study of blood T cell repertoires in COVID-19. Clones were sequenced by immunoSEQ multiplex PCR, and TCRdb holds only the in-frame ones, with some missing. The sample lists approximately 530,000 clones, roughly 91% occurring once. The sample consisted of peripheral blood. The source is a woman aged 45-59 years with COVID-19, enrolled during active disease.

The chain links TRBV29-1 to TRBJ2-3, with a weak D call TRBD2 (6 bases). The CDR3 consists of 15 residues. The germline V gene encodes CDR1 SQVTM and CDR2 ANQGSEA. V was clipped by 7 bases and J by 0 bases, with 17 bases between them. The DNA for the CDR3 is TGCAGCGGCGGGACCGAATCCCGAAGCACAGATACGCAGTATTTT. It specifies CSGGTESRSTDTQYF.

The genes are TRBV6-2 or TRBV6-3 and TRBJ2-7; weak D call: TRBD1 (6 bases). V lost 2 bases and J 2 bases, leaving 10 bases between the germline ends. The germline V gene has CDR1 MNHEY and CDR2 SVGEGT. CDR3 length equals 14 residues. CDR3 amino acids: CASSYETGPYEQYF. In DNA form, the CDR3 reads TGTGCCAGCAGTTACGAGACAGGCCCCTACGAGCAGTACTTC.